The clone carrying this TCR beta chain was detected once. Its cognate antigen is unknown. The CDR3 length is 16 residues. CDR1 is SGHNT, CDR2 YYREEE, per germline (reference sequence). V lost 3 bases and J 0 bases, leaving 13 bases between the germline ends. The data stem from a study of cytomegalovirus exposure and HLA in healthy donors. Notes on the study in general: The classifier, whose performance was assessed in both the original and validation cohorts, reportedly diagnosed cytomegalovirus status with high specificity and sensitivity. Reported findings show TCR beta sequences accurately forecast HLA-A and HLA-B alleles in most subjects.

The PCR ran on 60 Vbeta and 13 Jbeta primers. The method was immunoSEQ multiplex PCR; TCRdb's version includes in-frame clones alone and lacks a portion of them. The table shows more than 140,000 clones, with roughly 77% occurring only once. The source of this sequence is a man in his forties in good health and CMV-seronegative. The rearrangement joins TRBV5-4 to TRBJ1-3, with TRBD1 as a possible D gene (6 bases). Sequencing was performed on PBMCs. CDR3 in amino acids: CASSSTGSHSGNTIYF. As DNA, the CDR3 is TGTGCCAGCAGCTCGACAGGCTCCCACTCTGGAAACACCATATATTTT.